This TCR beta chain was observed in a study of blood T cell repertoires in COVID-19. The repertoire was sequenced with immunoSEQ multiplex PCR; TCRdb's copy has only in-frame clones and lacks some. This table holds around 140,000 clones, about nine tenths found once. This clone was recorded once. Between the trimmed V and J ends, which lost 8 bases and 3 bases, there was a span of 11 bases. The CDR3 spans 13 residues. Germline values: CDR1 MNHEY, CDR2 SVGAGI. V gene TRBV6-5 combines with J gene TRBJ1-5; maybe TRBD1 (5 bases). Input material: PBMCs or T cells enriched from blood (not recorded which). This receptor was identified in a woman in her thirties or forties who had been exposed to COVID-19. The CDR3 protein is CASRGSNNQPQHF. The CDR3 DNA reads TGTGCCAGCCGGGGGTCGAACAATCAGCCCCAGCATTTT.